The clone carrying this TCR beta chain was seen a single time. Its specificity is unknown. Vbeta (60) and Jbeta (13) primers were used in the PCR. Here immunoSEQ multiplex PCR was the method, and the copy in TCRdb shows in-frame clones only, minus some. The sample shows some 60,000 clones, around 83% of them seen only once. The data originate from a study of cytomegalovirus exposure and HLA in healthy donors. The study, taken as a whole, reports: Later on, a genetic analysis was performed. It linked a missense variant in DCLRE1C with V- and J-gene trimming of TCR beta. Sequencing likely caused a cluster of highly shared sequence variants.

The junction had 15 bases not matched to a gene; V was cut back by 3 bases and J by 4 bases. The CDR3 is 18 amino acids. Germline CDR1 reads MDHEN; CDR2 reads SYDVKM. This clonotype was obtained from a man aged 35-49 years in good health and CMV-seronegative. The sequencing input was PBMCs. The rearrangement uses TRBV28 and TRBJ2-1, with TRBD2 identical over 7 bases. CDR3 in DNA: TGTGCCAGCAGTTTGGGGGGGGAAGGCGTTAACTTATACAATGAGCAGTTCTTC. The encoded protein is CASSLGGEGVNLYNEQFF.